The subject of this entry is one T cell receptor (beta chain). This sample was taken from a study of blood T cell repertoires in COVID-19. Clones were read by immunoSEQ multiplex PCR, and TCRdb kept only the in-frame ones, dropping some. The sample carries roughly 220,000 clones, roughly 84% recorded once. V shed 4 bases, J shed 0 bases, and the junction held 6 bases outside the gene matches. The CDR3 totals 16 residues. Germline V gene sequence: CDR1 LGHNA, CDR2 YNFKEQ. The receptor was derived from a woman in her 30s who had recovered from COVID-19. Sequenced input: peripheral blood. The V gene is TRBV4-2, the J gene TRBJ2-3, with 8 bases that match TRBD2. CDR3 DNA sequence: TGTGCCAGCAGCCCCCAGCGGGAGCGTAGCACAGATACGCAGTATTTT. Protein: CASSPQRERSTDTQYF.